Given below is one TCR beta chain in context. The data derive from a study of shared T cell receptors in the human thymus. CDR3 length equals 17 residues. The V gene lost 7 bases and the J gene lost 0 bases, with 21 bases spanning the gap. Germline V gives CDR1 SQVTM, CDR2 ANQGSEA. Profiled with immunoSEQ multiplex PCR; TCRdb holds only in-frame clones, not every one. The sample holds about 730,000 clones, 80% to 90% seen once. This same sample was also part of a study on human thymus T cells. That work adds: Resections removed during corrective heart surgery provided the thymus tissue used. Thymic and blood repertoires appeared to carry a bias in their V and J gene usage.

This chain joins TRBV29-1 and TRBJ1-4, with a weak D call TRBD1 (6 bases). The TCR was taken from a girl less than two years old with a congenital heart defect. The sequenced sample was thymocytes. The chain's CDR3 is CSGRVGDNTATNEKLFF. CDR3 DNA sequence: TGCAGCGGGCGGGTCGGGGACAATACCGCAACTAATGAAAAACTGTTTTTT.